This section outlines one TCR beta chain sequence together with its context. Its antigen is unknown. It has no much larger one-base neighbor in the sample; base qualities were not kept. The germline V gene yields SGHVS for CDR1 and FQNEAQ for CDR2. Deletion took 3 bases off V and 2 bases off J, with a span of 8 bases between the germline ends. Including the terminal cysteine and phenylalanine, the CDR3 comprises 15 residues. Solely the CDR3 DNA is kept, with 45 bases framed from the first base. TCRbeta CDR3 regions were amplified from genomic DNA by means of the immunoSEQ Assay, a bias-controlled multiplex PCR. In the original analysis: Within the assay, amplification of reference gene primers was used to estimate how many nucleated cells each sample contained. To quantify the absolute abundance of each unique TCRbeta CDR3 rearrangement, sequence reads were collapsed and filtered. For each sample, productive Simpson clonality was calculated as the square root of Simpson's diversity index across productive rearrangements. TCRdb limited this immuneACCESS table to in-frame rearrangements with V and J called. A share of clones is missing; checked studies link under half to unresolved V genes, and the rest is unexplained. Clone size and V and J calls were adopted from that table, with D and trimming inferred from the DNA. The sample table shows 200,000 to 250,000 clones, and around 91% are seen once. The top ten clonotypes cover 4% to 5.5% of the sample.

The entry originates in a study of blood T cell repertoires in COVID-19 (dated by TCRdb to 2020 to 2022). As for the study more broadly: The collaborator samples originated in the United States, Italy and Spain and spanned the acute and convalescent phases of COVID-19. HLA class I and class II types, where available, came from metadata supplied by the sample provider rather than from assay-based typing. The repertoires were released in a freely available public database intended as a resource for research on the immune response to SARS-CoV-2. The material from the prospective study consisted of cDNA or gDNA derived from T cells, B-cell-depleted T cells, or PBMCs. Subjects who had been exposed to COVID-19, were actively infected with it, or had recovered from it provided the deeply sampled blood TCRbeta repertoires that made up the dataset. The samples were drawn from the first 160 participants of the ongoing ImmuneRACE study and from roughly 1,300 subjects provided by 6 global collaborators. Sample metadata almost always included a de-identified subject ID, COVID-19 status, age in years and sex.

Overall results and qualifications from the work: Clinical and demographic metadata were provided uncurated, with the amount varying by source and participant.

Whole blood was collected in K2EDTA tubes by collaborating institutions according to the institutions' own protocols. For TCRbeta analysis, collaborators shipped samples as frozen whole blood, isolated PBMCs, or DNA extracted from either of those sample types. The TCR sequence derives from a woman in her forties with acute or convalescent COVID-19. The chain joins TRBV7-8 to TRBJ1-6, with the D gene uncertain. Sequenced: peripheral blood. The DNA sequence is as follows: TGTGCCAGCAGCTTGAGGGAGACCTATAATTCACCCCTCCACTTT. Translation gives CASSLRETYNSPLHF.